This passage covers 14 T cell receptor beta chains from one sample sequenced in a study of cytomegalovirus exposure and HLA in healthy donors. This PCR relied on a set of 60 Vbeta primers and 13 Jbeta primers. Sequenced by immunoSEQ multiplex PCR; TCRdb stores in-frame clones only, minus some. The table includes about 160,000 clones, around 72% detected once. The sample consisted of PBMCs. The receptors were gathered from a woman aged 35 to 49 in good health and CMV-seropositive.

The J gene is TRBJ2-7, the V gene TRBV7-3, with D maybe TRBD1 (5 bases). Germline V gene lookup returns CDR1 SGHTA and CDR2 FQGTGA. This CDR3 comprises 15 residues. V lost 3 bases to trimming and J lost 3 bases, with 15 bases between them. CDR3 amino acids: CASSLQGGSIYEQYF. DNA for the CDR3: TGTGCCAGCAGCTTGCAGGGCGGAAGCATCTACGAGCAGTACTTC.

In its sample, this clone was seen once. This chain joins TRBV5-1 and TRBJ1-2; 7 nucleotides match TRBD1. This CDR3 has 14 residues. J gave up 3 bases and V 4 bases, and 6 bases lay outside the gene matches. In germline, CDR1 is SGHRS, CDR2 YFSETQ. The CDR3 is CASSQGTDHYGYTF. The DNA of the CDR3 is TGCGCCAGCAGCCAGGGGACAGACCACTATGGCTACACCTTC.

The genes are TRBV5-1 and TRBJ2-7; a weak D match, TRBD1 (5 bases). Germline V gives CDR1 SGHRS, CDR2 YFSETQ. This CDR3 is built from 14 residues. Trimming removed 4 bases from V and 2 bases from J, with 13 bases in between. The CDR3: CASSHNTGPYEQYF. DNA of the CDR3: TGCGCCAGCAGCCACAACACAGGTCCCTACGAGCAGTACTTC.

This clone has just one count. A read error may produce the germline difference seen at one junction end. This chain uses TRBV29-1 with TRBJ1-2; 8 bases map to TRBD1. Germline V CDR1 and CDR2: SQVTM, ANQGSEA. The length of the CDR3 is 13 residues. The CDR3 reads CSAEGQGDIGYTF. The DNA for the CDR3 is TGTAGCGCTGAAGGACAGGGTGATATCGGCTACACCTTC.

The chain is built from TRBV10-3 and TRBJ2-3, with 10 nucleotides matching TRBD2. Germline V gene lookup returns CDR1 ENHRY and CDR2 SYGVKD. V lost 5 bases, J lost 2 bases, and 4 bases stayed unmatched. CDR3 length: 15 amino acids. CDR3 sequence reads: CAISRTSGATDTQYF. The CDR3 region has the DNA TGTGCCATCAGTAGGACTAGCGGTGCCACAGATACGCAGTATTTT.

The table lists this clone with a few counts. This CDR3 is also generated by other DNA sequences in the sample. The J gene is TRBJ2-7, the V gene TRBV19, with D tentatively TRBD2 (5 bases). Germline assignment: CDR1 LNHDA and CDR2 SQIVND (reference sequence). With 5 bases removed from V and 4 bases from J, the gap between germline ends came to 18 bases. This CDR3 is built from 15 residues. CDR3 loop: CASSARGLEWYEQYF. As DNA, the CDR3 is TGTGCCAGTAGTGCCCGAGGGCTCGAGTGGTACGAGCAGTACTTC.

This chain joins TRBV6-5 and TRBJ1-3; D perhaps matches TRBD1 (5 bases). CDR3 length: 15 residues. Looked up from germline, CDR1 is MNHEY and CDR2 is SVGAGI. Trimming removed 4 bases from V and 2 bases from J, with 12 bases in between. CDR3 nucleotides: TGTGCCAGCAGTTCAACCGGGACTACTGGAAACACCATATATTTT. This encodes CASSSTGTTGNTIYF.

J is TRBJ1-2 and V is TRBV7-8, with D unresolved. The CDR3 has 12 residues. Trimming cost V 6 bases and J 6 bases, with 11 bases left between them. Germline V gene lookup returns CDR1 SGHVS and CDR2 FQNEAQ. The CDR3 DNA sequence: TGTGCCAGCAGTGTTGTCGGGGATGGCTACACCTTC. The encoded protein is CASSVVGDGYTF.

This chain uses TRBV7-2 with TRBJ2-1; TRBD2 matches at 8 bases. Germline loops: CDR1 SGHTA, CDR2 FQGNSA. The CDR3 is 17 residues long. J lost 1 base, V lost 2 bases, and 7 bases had no gene match. The CDR3 nucleotides read TGTGCCAGCAGCTTACCGAGCGGGGGAGTATCCTACAATGAGCAGTTCTTC. Protein: CASSLPSGGVSYNEQFF.

The rearrangement uses TRBV21-1 and TRBJ2-1; the DNA was not compared with TRBD2, the D call given in the table. TRBV21-1 constitutes a pseudogene. The CDR3 extends over 16 amino acids. The CDR3 here is CASSKPPSGGAVEQFF. CDR3 sequence (DNA): TGTGCCAGCAGCAAACCCCCTAGCGGGGGGGCCGTTGAGCAGTTCTTC.

The table lists this clone with a count of one. The chain recombines TRBV7-9 with TRBJ1-6; D perhaps matches TRBD1 (5 bases). Germline V gene lookup returns CDR1 SEHNR and CDR2 FQNEAQ (reference sequence). The V end was cut by 0 bases, the J end by 9 bases, with 15 bases between. The CDR3 runs to 16 residues. CDR3 DNA: TGTGCCAGCAGCTTAGCGGGAAATCCGGGGGGTTCACCCCTCCACTTT. It is translated as CASSLAGNPGGSPLHF.

In this sample, this clone turned up once. The gene calls are TRBV6-1 and TRBJ2-7; 9 positions agree with TRBD1. J was trimmed by 3 bases and V by 7 bases; bases with no gene match: 7. Germline loops: CDR1 MNHNS, CDR2 SASEGT. There are 14 residues in the CDR3. CDR3 sequence: CASTPGTGRYEQYF. The CDR3 DNA is TGTGCCAGCACCCCCGGGACAGGGCGCTACGAGCAGTACTTC.

This clone has more than one count but fewer than ten. The CDR3 loop is CASSPSGGYTDTQYF. The CDR3 bases are TGTGCCAGCAGCCCTAGCGGGGGGTATACAGATACGCAGTATTTT. The chain links TRBV7-3 to TRBJ2-3, with 11 bases identical to TRBD2. In germline, CDR1 is SGHTA, CDR2 FQGTGA. After removal of 5 bases from V and 3 bases from J, the junction contained 4 bases not matched to a gene. This CDR3 is built from 15 residues.

This chain connects TRBV7-2 to TRBJ1-1; TRBD1 might be the D (5 bases). Germline CDR1 and CDR2: SGHTA and FQGNSA. The CDR3 is made up of 14 amino acids. Trimming removed 11 bases from V and 0 bases from J, with 16 bases in between. CDR3 protein: CACAVGALNTEAFF. CDR3 in DNA: TGTGCCTGCGCTGTAGGGGCTTTGAACACTGAAGCTTTCTTT. Supplemented by reference TRBV7-2 and TRBJ1-1, the full variable domain reads GAGVSQSPSNKVTEKGKDVELRCDPISGHTALYWYRQSLGQGLEFLIYFQGNSAPDKSGLPSDRFSAERTGGSVSTLTIQRTQQEDSAVYLCACAVGALNTEAFFGQGTRLTVV.